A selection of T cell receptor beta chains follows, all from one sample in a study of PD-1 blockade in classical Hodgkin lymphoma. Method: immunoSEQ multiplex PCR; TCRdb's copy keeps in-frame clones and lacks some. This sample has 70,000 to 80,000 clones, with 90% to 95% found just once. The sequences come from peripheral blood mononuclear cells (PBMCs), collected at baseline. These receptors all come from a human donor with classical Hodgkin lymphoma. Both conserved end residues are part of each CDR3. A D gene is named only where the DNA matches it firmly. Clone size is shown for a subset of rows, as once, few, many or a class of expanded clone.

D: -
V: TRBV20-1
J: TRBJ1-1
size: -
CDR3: CSARPGSPFF
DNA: TGCAGTGCTAGACCGGGTTCGCCTTTCTTT

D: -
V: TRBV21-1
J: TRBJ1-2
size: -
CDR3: CASSSSTPELRYTF
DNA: TGTGCCAGCAGCAGCTCGACTCCTGAGCTCCGCTACACCTTC

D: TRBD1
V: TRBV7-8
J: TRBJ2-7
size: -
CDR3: CASSSAPRGSSYEQYF
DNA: TGTGCCAGCAGCAGCGCACCCAGGGGGAGCTCCTACGAGCAGTACTTC

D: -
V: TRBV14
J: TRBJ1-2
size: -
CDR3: CASSLRRTNYGYTF
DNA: TGTGCCAGCAGCCTGAGGAGGACTAACTATGGCTACACCTTC

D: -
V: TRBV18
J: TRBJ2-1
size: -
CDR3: CASSRPGGLYNEQFF
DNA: TGTGCCAGCTCACGGCCAGGGGGACTATACAATGAGCAGTTCTTC

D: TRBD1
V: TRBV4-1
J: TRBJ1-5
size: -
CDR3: CASSQPAGDRDQPQHF
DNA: TGCGCCAGCAGCCAACCCGCGGGGGACAGGGACCAGCCCCAGCATTTT

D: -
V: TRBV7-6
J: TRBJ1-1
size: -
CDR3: CASSSSGEGLAFF
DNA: TGTGCCAGCAGCTCGTCCGGGGAAGGCCTGGCTTTCTTT

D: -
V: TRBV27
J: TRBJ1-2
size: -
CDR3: CASSLDNGGGDGYTF
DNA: TGTGCCAGCAGTTTAGATAATGGGGGGGGCGATGGCTACACCTTC

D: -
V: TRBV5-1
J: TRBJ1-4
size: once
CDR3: CASTAGGANGEKLFF
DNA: TGCGCCAGCACTGCGGGGGGGGCGAATGGTGAAAAACTGTTTTTT

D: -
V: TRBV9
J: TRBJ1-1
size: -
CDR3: CASNDGLRGRTEAFF
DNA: TGTGCCAGCAACGACGGACTTAGGGGACGCACTGAAGCTTTCTTT

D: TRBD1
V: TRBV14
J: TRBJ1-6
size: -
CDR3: CASSPRTGGNSPLHF
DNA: TGTGCCAGCAGCCCCAGGACAGGGGGCAATTCACCCCTCCACTTT

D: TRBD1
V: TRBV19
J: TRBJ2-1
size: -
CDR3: CASSIWGDRVGNEQFF
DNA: TGTGCCAGTAGTATTTGGGGGGACAGGGTTGGCAATGAGCAGTTCTTC

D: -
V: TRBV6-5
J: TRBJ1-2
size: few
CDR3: CASSSEGLGGYTF
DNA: TGTGCCAGCAGTTCTGAGGGATTGGGTGGCTACACCTTC

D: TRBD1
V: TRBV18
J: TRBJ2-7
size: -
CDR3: CASSPGTGTYEQYF
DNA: TGTGCCAGCTCACCTGGGACAGGGACCTACGAGCAGTACTTC

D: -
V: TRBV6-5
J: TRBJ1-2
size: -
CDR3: CASSQPAVANYGYTF
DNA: TGTGCCAGCAGCCAGCCCGCAGTCGCTAACTATGGCTACACCTTC

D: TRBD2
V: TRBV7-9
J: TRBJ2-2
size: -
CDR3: CASSLGLAGTGELFF
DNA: TGTGCCAGCAGCTTAGGGCTAGCGGGCACCGGGGAGCTGTTTTTT

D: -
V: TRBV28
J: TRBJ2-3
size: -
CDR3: CASSFGGAQYF
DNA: TGTGCCAGCAGTTTCGGGGGTGCGCAGTATTTT

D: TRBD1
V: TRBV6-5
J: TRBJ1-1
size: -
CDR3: CASSFRGQHTEAFF
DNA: TGTGCCAGCAGTTTCCGGGGACAGCACACTGAAGCTTTCTTT

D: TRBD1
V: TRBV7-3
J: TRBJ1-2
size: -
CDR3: CASSLGVWTGDGYTF
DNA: TGTGCCAGCAGCTTAGGTGTCTGGACAGGGGATGGCTACACCTTC